Given below is one T cell receptor (beta chain) in context. Its antigen is as yet unknown. The CDR3 sequence is 15 residues long. Looked up from germline, CDR1 is SQVTM and CDR2 is ANQGSEA. The V and J ends lost 4 bases and 4 bases, in that order; junction bases with no gene match: 10. This specimen belongs to a study of cytomegalovirus exposure and HLA in healthy donors. Whole-study results and caveats: Indistinguishability led to the exclusion of some V segments, TRBV6-2 and TRBV6-3 included. Association with HLA alleles at 0.05 false discovery rate was found for 15,000 or so TCR beta sequences in a later analysis.

Everyone who donated was a healthy bone marrow donor. The PCR made use of 60 Vbeta and 13 Jbeta primers. Here immunoSEQ multiplex PCR was the method, and the copy in TCRdb shows in-frame clones only, minus some. Among approximately 110,000 clones listed, around 81% were seen once. Sequencing input: PBMCs. V and J are TRBV29-1 and TRBJ2-5, with 9 bases identical to TRBD1. The TCR comes from a woman in her twenties or thirties in good health and CMV-seronegative. CDR3 nucleotides: TGCAGCGTTGGCCGGACAGGGGTGTCTTCAGAGACCCAGTACTTC. Translating it yields CSVGRTGVSSETQYF.